This TCR beta chain was recorded in a study of blood T cells in healthy people across ages. Overall study results and limits: Long-lived donors carried more naive CD4+ cells and greater diversity than aged donors. The study found TCR beta diversity correlated strongly with naive T cell percentage.

No fewer than 5.5 micrograms of total RNA were isolated from every sample. This clonotype was recorded a few times. The target antigen is unknown. Combining a sample-barcoded 5' primer with a J-beta primer mix, a second PCR ran for 7 to 11 cycles. Each single sample gave us at least 3 million CDR3-containing paired-end reads. TCRdb passed the 5' RACE reads through MiXCR, listing each CDR3 protein once. The sample includes about 1 million distinct CDR3 sequences, less than 50% of them seen just once. The CDR3 sequence is 14 residues long. CDR1 is LGHNA, CDR2 YNFKEQ, per germline. V dropped 0 bases and J dropped 6 bases, with 11 bases sitting between them.

This receptor was taken from an older woman in good health. V is TRBV4-2 and J is TRBJ1-2; D uncertain. What was sequenced was blood. Written as DNA, the CDR3 is TGTGCCAGCAGCCAAGATACGGCAGACAATGGCTACACCTTC. Encoded protein: CASSQDTADNGYTF.